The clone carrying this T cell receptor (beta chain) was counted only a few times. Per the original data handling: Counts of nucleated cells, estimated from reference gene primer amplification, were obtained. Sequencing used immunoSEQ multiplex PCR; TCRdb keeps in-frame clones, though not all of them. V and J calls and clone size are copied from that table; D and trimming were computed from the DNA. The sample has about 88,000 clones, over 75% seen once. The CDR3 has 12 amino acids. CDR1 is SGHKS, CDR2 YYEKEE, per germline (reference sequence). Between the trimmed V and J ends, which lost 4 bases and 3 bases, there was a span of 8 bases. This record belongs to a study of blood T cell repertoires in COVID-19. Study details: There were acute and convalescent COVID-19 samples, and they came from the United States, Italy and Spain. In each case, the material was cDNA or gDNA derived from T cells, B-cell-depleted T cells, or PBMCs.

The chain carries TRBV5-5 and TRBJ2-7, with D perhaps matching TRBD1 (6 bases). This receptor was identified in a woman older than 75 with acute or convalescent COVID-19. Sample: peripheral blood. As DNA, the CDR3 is TGTGCCAGCAGCCGACAGGTCTACGAGCAGTACTTC. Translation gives CASSRQVYEQYF. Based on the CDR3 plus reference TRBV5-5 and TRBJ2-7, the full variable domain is DAGVTQSPTHLIKTRGQQVTLRCSPISGHKSVSWYQQVLGQGPQFIFQYYEKEERGRGNFPDRFSARQFPNYSSELNVNALLLGDSALYLCASSRQVYEQYFGPGTRLTVT.